This T cell receptor (beta chain) was recovered during a study of Tregs in tolerant kidney transplant recipients (dated by TCRdb to the late 2010s). With respect to the entire study: Before combined kidney and bone marrow transplantation, this study identified donor-specific regulatory T cells using TCRbeta sequencing and then followed those same cells after transplant. Several methods of expanding Tregs specific for an allogeneic donor were compared by TCRbeta repertoire sequencing in a few healthy controls. Overall study results and their limits: The study was constrained by small patient numbers, and validation of the findings is required in larger populations and under other immunosuppression protocols. Although technical replication error seemed to be minimal, the question of biological reproducibility was not addressed directly. The most biologically relevant and donor-specific TCRbeta repertoire appeared to be identified by expanding Tregs with activated donor B cells.

For TCRbeta CDR3 sequencing, genomic DNA from the sorted cells was extracted using the QIAGEN DNeasy Blood and Tissue Kit. High-throughput TCRbeta CDR3 sequencing, including PCR amplification with bias correction and internal controls, was performed commercially through immunoSEQ. The study's own analysis went as follows. A unique productive TCRbeta sequence was defined by the CDR3 nucleotide sequence when primers matched, and otherwise by the CDR3 amino acid sequence together with the Vbeta and Jbeta genes. To correct for sorting error, sequences found in more than one sorted population at a frequency ratio of 2:1 or less were discarded, and the remaining shared sequences were assigned to the population with the higher frequency. A sequence counted as donor-reactive if, in CFSE-low cells, the sequence had a frequency of at least 0.01% and was expanded at least 5-fold compared with unstimulated cells. Repertoire divergence was quantified by Jensen-Shannon divergence calculated from the top 100 TCRbeta sequences ranked by frequency. For any sample with multiple sequencing runs, sorting error was corrected in each run separately before the runs were pooled. What TCRdb holds here is the immuneACCESS table cut down to in-frame rearrangements. Part of the clones is not present; checked against another copy, under half of the missing clones reflect an unresolved V gene, and the others are unexplained. From that table come the V and J calls and clone size; the DNA was used to work out D and trimming. The sample table records about 240,000 clones; approximately 83% of these occur just once. The top ten constitute over 0.5% of the sample.

The CDR3 measures 14 amino acids from cysteine to phenylalanine. This entry keeps only the CDR3 DNA: 42 bases, framed from base 1. Unstimulated Tregs (CD4+CD25+CD127-), CD4+ non-Tregs (CD4+CD25-), CD4 and CD8 cells were FACS-sorted from thawed PBMCs. Blood from healthy controls was obtained either as purchased buffy coats or from healthy volunteers. Healthy control blood was processed by Ficoll density gradient to PBMCs and cryopreserved; patient PBMCs were collected before and after transplant. In regard to this clone: Its antigen is still unknown. Per-base quality was not reported, and no clone a single base away is much larger than it.

This TCR derives from a human donor in good health. The sequence joins TRBV21-1 to TRBJ2-6; the table's D call of TRBD2 was not tested on the DNA. TRBV21-1 is a recognized pseudogene. Sequencing used CD4+ T cells from blood. At the DNA level, the sequence is TGTGCCAGCAGCTCCGGGTCTGGGGCCAACGTCCTGACTTTC. Translated, this is CASSSGSGANVLTF.